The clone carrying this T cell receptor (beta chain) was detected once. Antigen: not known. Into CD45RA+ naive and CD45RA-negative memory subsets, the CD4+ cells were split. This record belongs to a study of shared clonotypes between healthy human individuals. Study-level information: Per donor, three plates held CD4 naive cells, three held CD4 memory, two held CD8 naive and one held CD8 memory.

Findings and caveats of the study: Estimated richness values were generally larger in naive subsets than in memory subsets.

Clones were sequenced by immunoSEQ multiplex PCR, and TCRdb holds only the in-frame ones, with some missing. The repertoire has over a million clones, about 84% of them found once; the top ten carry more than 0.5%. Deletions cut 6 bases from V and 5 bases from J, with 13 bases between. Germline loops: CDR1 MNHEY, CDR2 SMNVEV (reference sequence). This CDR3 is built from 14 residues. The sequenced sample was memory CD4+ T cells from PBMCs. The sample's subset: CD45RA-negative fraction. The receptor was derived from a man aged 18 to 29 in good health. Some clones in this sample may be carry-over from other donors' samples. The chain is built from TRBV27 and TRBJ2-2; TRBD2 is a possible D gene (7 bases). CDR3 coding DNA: TGTGCCAGCAGGAGGGGGGGAAAGACCGGGGAGCTGTTTTTT. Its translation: CASRRGGKTGELFF.